This note documents a single T cell receptor beta chain sequence. Only in-frame clones appear in the TCRdb table, and some are missing; sequencing was by immunoSEQ multiplex PCR. The sample yields a few hundred thousand clones, about four fifths seen once. Treatment noted: 15 to 20 received Ad26.COV2.S at low or high dose, single or two shots; roughly 5 received placebo; per-sample allocation not given. Day 63 after the first injection of vaccine or placebo was the sampling time. Trimming removed 3 bases at V and 8 bases at J, with 8 bases between. This CDR3 comprises 12 residues. Germline V gene lookup returns CDR1 SGHTA and CDR2 FQGTGA. The data belong to a study of Ad26.COV2.S vaccination and SARS-CoV-2 variants.

Sequenced material: peripheral blood, taken in a trial of Ad26.COV2.S vaccine versus placebo. The sequence came from a person between 18 and 60 years old who received the Ad26.COV2.S COVID-19 vaccine or a placebo. The V gene is TRBV7-3, the J gene TRBJ2-1; tentative D call: TRBD1 (6 bases). CDR3 DNA: TGTGCCAGCAGCTTGTCAGGGGATGAGCAGTTCTTC. Translation gives CASSLSGDEQFF.